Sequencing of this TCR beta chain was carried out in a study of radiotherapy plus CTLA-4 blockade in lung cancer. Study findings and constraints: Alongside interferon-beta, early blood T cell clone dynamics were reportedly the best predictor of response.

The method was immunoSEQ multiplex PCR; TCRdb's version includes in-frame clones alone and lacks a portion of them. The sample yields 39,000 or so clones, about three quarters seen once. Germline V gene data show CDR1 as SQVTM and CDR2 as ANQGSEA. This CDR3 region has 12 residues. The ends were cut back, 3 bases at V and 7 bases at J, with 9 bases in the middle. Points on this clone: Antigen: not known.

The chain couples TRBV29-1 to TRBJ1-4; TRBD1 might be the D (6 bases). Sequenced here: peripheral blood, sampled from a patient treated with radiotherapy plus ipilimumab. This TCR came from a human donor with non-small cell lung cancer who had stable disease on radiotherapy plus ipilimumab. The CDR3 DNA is TGCAGCGTTGACATACAGGGTGAAAAACTGTTTTTT. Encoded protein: CSVDIQGEKLFF.